What follows are 8 T cell receptor beta chains derived from one specimen sequenced in a study of identical twins. TCRdb ran MiXCR on the 5' RACE reads and lists one entry per CDR3 protein. This sample has fewer than 800,000 distinct CDR3 sequences, with just over 7% found just once. These same data were also listed under a study on yellow fever vaccine responses in identical twins.

Sequenced material: PBMCs. The receptor source for this set is a woman aged 18-29 years in good health.

Only a few counts were recorded for this clonotype. The genes are TRBV27 and TRBJ2-7, with D possibly being TRBD1 or TRBD2 (6 bases each). The CDR3 extends over 14 amino acids. Germline V lookup: CDR1 MNHEY, CDR2 SMNVEV (reference sequence). Trimming removed 10 bases from V and 4 bases from J, with 20 bases in between. The CDR3 nucleotides read TGTGCCACCCGAAAGGAGGGGGAAAGGTACGAGCAGTACTTC. This translates into CATRKEGERYEQYF.

This clonotype was detected many times. The gene calls are TRBV6-2 or TRBV6-3 and TRBJ2-2, with D perhaps assigned TRBD1 or TRBD2 (5 bases each). In germline, CDR1 is MNHEY, CDR2 SVGEGT. The CDR3 spans 13 residues. With 4 bases removed from V and 9 bases from J, the gap between germline ends came to 12 bases. In DNA form, the CDR3 reads TGTGCCAGCAGTTCGGGGCTCCCCCGGGAGCTGTTTTTT. Protein sequence: CASSSGLPRELFF.

This clonotype has a count of ten or more. V and J are TRBV5-1 and TRBJ2-5; a weak D match, TRBD1 (5 bases). Germline V gene sequence: CDR1 SGHRS, CDR2 YFSETQ. The V end lost 0 bases, the J end lost 2 bases, and 8 bases lay between the germline ends. The CDR3 has 14 amino acids. The chain's CDR3 is CASSLGTNQETQYF. The DNA for the CDR3 is TGCGCCAGCAGCTTGGGGACAAATCAAGAGACCCAGTACTTC. Complete variable domain (other parts from reference TRBV5-1 and TRBJ2-5): KAGVTQTPRYLIKTRGQQVTLSCSPISGHRSVSWYQQTPGQGLQFLFEYFSETQRNKGNFPGRFSGRQFSNSRSEMNVSTLELGDSALYLCASSLGTNQETQYFGPGTRLLVL.

Only a few counts were recorded for this clonotype. The chain uses TRBV24-1 and TRBJ2-3; TRBD1 agrees at 11 bases. Trimming cost V 4 bases and J 3 bases; bases outside gene matches: 8. Per the germline V gene, CDR1 is KGHDR and CDR2 is SFDVKD. This CDR3 spans 17 amino acids. CDR3 sequence reads: CATSELPGTGGTDTQYF. The CDR3 DNA reads TGTGCCACCAGTGAGCTACCCGGGACAGGGGGAACAGATACGCAGTATTTT.

In this sample, this clonotype turned up a few times. The CDR3: CASSSQDRPYNEQFF. The DNA for the CDR3 is TGTGCCAGCAGTTCTCAAGACCGACCCTACAATGAGCAGTTCTTC. V is TRBV2 and J is TRBJ2-1; D unclear. CDR1 SNHLY and CDR2 FYNNEI come from the germline V gene. Trimming removed 5 bases at V and 2 bases at J, with 13 bases between. This CDR3 is 15 amino acids long.

Comment on this clonotype: The junction and the germline gene differ at one end; a read error may be behind it. The V and J genes are TRBV3-1 and TRBJ2-5; 9 positions match TRBD2. Germline V lookup: CDR1 LGHDT, CDR2 YNNKEL (reference sequence). The CDR3 totals 16 residues. The CDR3 is CANSQDLTSGQETQYF. The CDR3 region has the DNA TGTGCCAACAGCCAAGATCTGACTAGCGGACAAGAGACCCAGTACTTC.

The rearrangement joins TRBV20-1 to TRBJ2-7; a possible D gene is TRBD2 (7 bases). The CDR3 totals 22 residues. Germline assignment: CDR1 DFQATT and CDR2 SNEGSKA (reference sequence). V was clipped by 3 bases and J by 0 bases, with 36 bases between them. In nucleotides, the CDR3 is TGCAGTGCTAGGGGTTTGGGGGGGCCGAACCTGGAGTTGGTACCTCACTCCTACGAGCAGTACTTC. Residues: CSARGLGGPNLELVPHSYEQYF.

This clonotype was seen ten or more times. The J gene is TRBJ2-2, the V gene TRBV14, with 7 positions matching TRBD2. CDR3 size: 15 residues. Per germline, CDR1 SGHDN and CDR2 FVKESK. Trimming took 4 bases from V and 6 from J; bases not matched to a gene: 8. CDR3 DNA sequence: TGTGCCAGCAGCCTAACGGGACTATCCTCCGGGGAGCTGTTTTTT. Protein product: CASSLTGLSSGELFF.